A single sample gave rise to the 32 T cell receptor beta chains below, sequenced in a study of cytomegalovirus exposure and HLA in healthy donors. Use of 60 Vbeta and 13 Jbeta primers characterized the PCR. Sequencing was performed with immunoSEQ multiplex PCR; in TCRdb, only in-frame clones are kept and a portion is missing. The table lists some 220,000 clones, approximately 90% of them singletons, with more than 0.8% in the top ten. Sequenced material: PBMCs. These receptors originate from a woman aged 18-35 years in good health and CMV-seronegative.

This clone was detected only a few times. An end of the junction differs from the germline gene, which may be a read error. DNA for the CDR3: TGCGCCAGCAGCGGACTTACAGGGTTCTCCCACGAGCAGTACTTC. Translating gives CASSGLTGFSHEQYF. The V gene is TRBV5-1, the J gene TRBJ2-7; possible D gene TRBD1, 6 bases. The CDR3 sequence is 15 residues long. Germline-derived CDR1 and CDR2 are SGHRS and YFSETQ.

This chain uses TRBV5-1 with TRBJ2-3; D is unclear. Germline CDR1 reads SGHRS; CDR2 reads YFSETQ. V was shortened by 4 bases and J by 5 bases, with 20 bases between the two germline ends. CDR3 length: 16 residues. CDR3 sequence reads: CASSPPTLPPGDTQYF. In DNA form, the CDR3 reads TGCGCCAGCAGCCCCCCGACTTTACCACCTGGAGATACGCAGTATTTT.

The chain uses TRBV7-9 and TRBJ2-3; the match to TRBD2 covers 9 bases. V was clipped by 2 bases and J by 4 bases; unmatched bases: 4. The CDR3 extends over 15 amino acids. Per the germline V gene, CDR1 is SEHNR and CDR2 is FQNEAQ (reference sequence). The CDR3 region has the DNA TGTGCCAGCAGCTTACTAGCGGGACTGGCAGATACGCAGTATTTT. Amino acids: CASSLLAGLADTQYF.

This chain uses TRBV19 with TRBJ1-1, with TRBD1 identical over 7 bases. J was trimmed by 5 bases and V by 4 bases; bases with no gene match: 7. CDR1 and CDR2 from the germline V gene are LNHDA and SQIVND (reference sequence). This CDR3 has 14 residues. This CDR3 is CASSTEGAGTEAFF. In nucleotides, the CDR3 is TGTGCCAGTAGTACCGAGGGGGCGGGGACTGAAGCTTTCTTT. The full variable domain, in which reference TRBV19 and TRBJ1-1 provide the parts outside the CDR3, is DGGITQSPKYLFRKEGQNVTLSCEQNLNHDAMYWYRQDPGQGLRLIYYSQIVNDFQKGDIAEGYSVSREKKESFPLTVTSAQKNPTAFYLCASSTEGAGTEAFFGQGTRLTVV.

The chain recombines TRBV5-4 with TRBJ2-1, with TRBD1 matching 7 bases. Per germline, CDR1 SGHNT and CDR2 YYREEE (reference sequence). The CDR3 spans 16 residues. V was pared by 0 bases and J by 5 bases, with 8 bases of the junction left unmatched. The CDR3 sequence: CASSLAGQAAHNEQFF. The CDR3 nucleotides read TGTGCCAGCAGCTTGGCCGGACAGGCCGCCCACAATGAGCAGTTCTTC.

This chain links TRBV7-2 with TRBJ1-1; 9 bases are shared with TRBD1. V dropped 4 bases and J dropped 0; count of bases not matched to a gene: 12. The CDR3 has 18 amino acids. Germline CDR1 SGHTA, CDR2 FQGNSA. The CDR3 DNA reads as TGTGCCAGCAGCTCACCGCCCGGGACAGGGACGATGAACACTGAAGCTTTCTTT. It specifies CASSSPPGTGTMNTEAFF.

This CDR3 is CASSTPYSGANVLTF. DNA for the CDR3: TGTGCCAGCAGTACCCCCTACTCTGGGGCCAACGTCCTGACTTTC. The chain combines TRBV6-5 with TRBJ2-6; D is uncertain. Germline CDR1 MNHEY, CDR2 SVGAGI. V lost 5 bases, J lost 0 bases, and 8 bases lay in between. This CDR3 is 15 amino acids long.

The gene calls are TRBV9 and TRBJ1-2, with 8 positions matching TRBD1. V was clipped by 4 bases and J by 7 bases; unmatched bases: 18. The CDR3 runs 17 residues. Germline CDR1 is SGDLS and CDR2 is YYNGEE. The CDR3 DNA sequence: TGTGCCAGCAGCCCCCGCCCTGTGACAGGGGATATTAGTGGCTACACCTTC. Protein product: CASSPRPVTGDISGYTF.

The CDR3 bases are TGTGCCAGCGGGACTAGCCTGACCTACGAGCAGTACTTC. It translates to CASGTSLTYEQYF. The rearrangement uses TRBV7-9 and TRBJ2-7; 9 nucleotides line up with TRBD2. The CDR3 sequence is 13 residues long. Germline V gene data show CDR1 as SEHNR and CDR2 as FQNEAQ (reference sequence). Unmatched junction bases numbered 4, after V lost 8 bases and J lost 2 bases.

The V and J genes are TRBV6-5 and TRBJ1-1; D is undetermined. This CDR3 spans 16 amino acids. Trimming shortened V by 3 bases and J by 0 bases, and 14 bases separated the two germline ends. Germline V gives CDR1 MNHEY, CDR2 SVGAGI. The CDR3 reads CASSYYGVGLNTEAFF. The DNA for the CDR3 is TGTGCCAGCAGTTATTACGGGGTGGGTCTGAACACTGAAGCTTTCTTT.

This chain uses TRBV7-3 with TRBJ2-7; 10 bases agree with TRBD1. The CDR3 contains 16 residues. The V and J ends lost 2 bases and 3 bases, in that order; junction bases with no gene match: 7. Germline CDR1 is SGHTA and CDR2 is FQGTGA. The DNA of the CDR3 is TGTGCCAGCAGCTTACAACGAGGGACAGGGGACTACGAGCAGTACTTC. As protein: CASSLQRGTGDYEQYF.

A remark on this clone: One end of the junction does not line up with germline, which may come from a read error. The V gene is TRBV4-3, the J gene TRBJ1-6, with D tentatively TRBD1 (5 bases). Germline assignment: CDR1 LGHNA and CDR2 YSLEER. CDR3 size: 16 residues. The CDR3 protein is CASSQEGQGDNSPLHF. The CDR3 DNA reads TGCGCCAGCAGCCAAGAAGGCCAGGGCGATAATTCGCCCCTCCACTTT.

The chain links TRBV29-1 to TRBJ1-2; 7 positions match TRBD1. This CDR3 comprises 14 residues. Trimming at V came to 6 bases and at J to 4 bases, leaving 11 bases not matched to a gene. Germline V gene data show CDR1 as SQVTM and CDR2 as ANQGSEA. The CDR3, as DNA: TGCAGCGTCGCCGGCTCCGGGACAGTCTATGGCTACACCTTC. It codes for CSVAGSGTVYGYTF.

The gene calls are TRBV5-4 and TRBJ2-7; weak D call: TRBD2 (6 bases). The CDR3 is made up of 13 amino acids. V lost 7 bases and J lost 0, with 11 bases in between. From germline, CDR1 is SGHNT and CDR2 YYREEE (reference sequence). This chain's CDR3 is CASSEGTSYEQYF. CDR3 sequence (DNA): TGTGCCAGCTCGGAGGGAACCTCCTACGAGCAGTACTTC. The whole variable domain, filled in from reference TRBV5-4 and TRBJ2-7, reads ETGVTQSPTHLIKTRGQQVTLRCSSQSGHNTVSWYQQALGQGPQFIFQYYREEENGRGNFPPRFSGLQFPNYSSELNVNALELDDSALYLCASSEGTSYEQYFGPGTRLTVT.

CDR3 DNA sequence: TGTGCCAGCAGACTGAACAGAGCAACTAATGAAAAACTGTTTTTT. Its translation: CASRLNRATNEKLFF. The chain combines TRBV2 with TRBJ1-4; D is unclear. Trimming shortened V by 6 bases and J by 0 bases, and 11 bases separated the two germline ends. Per germline, CDR1 SNHLY and CDR2 FYNNEI. The CDR3 extends over 15 amino acids.

V gene TRBV5-1 combines with J gene TRBJ1-1, with 8 bases aligning to TRBD1. CDR1 and CDR2 from the germline V gene are SGHRS and YFSETQ. Trimming at V came to 0 bases and at J to 6 bases, leaving 16 bases not matched to a gene. CDR3 length: 18 amino acids. The CDR3 loop is CASSLGAPLQGAWAEAFF. The CDR3 DNA reads as TGCGCCAGCAGCTTGGGCGCGCCCCTGCAGGGGGCCTGGGCTGAAGCTTTCTTT.

J is TRBJ2-7 and V is TRBV18, with 9 bases fitting TRBD1. V shed 3 bases and J 2 bases; nucleotides not matched to a gene: 5. The CDR3 sequence is 15 residues long. Per germline, CDR1 KGHSH and CDR2 LQKENI. The CDR3 nucleotides are TGTGCCAGCTCACCCGGGACAGGGCGAACCTACGAGCAGTACTTC. Encoded protein: CASSPGTGRTYEQYF.

The chain recombines TRBV5-1 with TRBJ2-1; 10 positions match TRBD2. CDR1 SGHRS and CDR2 YFSETQ come from the germline V gene. V shed 4 bases, J shed 4 bases, and the junction held 5 bases outside the gene matches. The CDR3 is made up of 15 amino acids. The CDR3 coding sequence is TGCGCCAGCAGCCCAACTAGCGGGGCTTACAATGAGCAGTTCTTC. It translates to CASSPTSGAYNEQFF.

This clone was seen just once. The chain is built from TRBV11-2 and TRBJ1-5, with D tentatively TRBD1 (6 bases). In germline, CDR1 is SGHAT, CDR2 FQNNGV. Between the trimmed V and J ends, which lost 1 base and 6 bases, there was a span of 16 bases. The CDR3 covers 16 residues. The CDR3 nucleotides are TGTGCCAGCAGCTTAGGCCGCGGGGGGCCGAGTCAGCCCCAGCATTTT. Its translation is CASSLGRGGPSQPQHF.

This clone has just one count. The gene calls are TRBV7-3 and TRBJ2-4; 10 nucleotides agree with TRBD2. J gave up 0 bases and V 0 bases, and 11 bases lay outside the gene matches. CDR1 and CDR2 (germline): SGHTA, FQGTGA. This CDR3 has 20 residues. In DNA, the CDR3 is TGTGCCAGCAGCTTAACGGAGGGGCTAGCGGGAGTTTTAGCCAAAAACATTCAGTACTTC. Translation gives CASSLTEGLAGVLAKNIQYF. Drawing the rest from reference TRBV7-3 and TRBJ2-4, the complete variable domain is GAGVSQTPSNKVTEKGKYVELRCDPISGHTALYWYRQSLGQGPEFLIYFQGTGAADDSGLPNDRFFAVRPEGSVSTLKIQRTERGDSAVYLCASSLTEGLAGVLAKNIQYFGAGTRLSVL.

Regarding this clone: Other DNA sequences from this sample encode an identical CDR3 as well. The V and J genes are TRBV9 and TRBJ2-3, with TRBD1 matching over 7 bases. V dropped 3 bases and J dropped 0; count of bases not matched to a gene: 4. The germline V gene encodes CDR1 SGDLS and CDR2 YYNGEE. The CDR3 totals 15 residues. The DNA of the CDR3 is TGTGCCAGCAGCGGTCGGACAGGCAGCACAGATACGCAGTATTTT. Protein product: CASSGRTGSTDTQYF. The full variable domain, completed using reference TRBV9 and TRBJ2-3, is DSGVTQTPKHLITATGQRVTLRCSPRSGDLSVYWYQQSLDQGLQFLIQYYNGEERAKGNILERFSAQQFPDLHSELNLSSLELGDSALYFCASSGRTGSTDTQYFGPGTRLTVL.

J is TRBJ2-4 and V is TRBV21-1; the D call in the table, TRBD1, was not verified against the DNA. TRBV21-1 is a recognized pseudogene. This CDR3 region has 20 residues. The CDR3 region has the DNA TGTGCCAGCAGCAAAGACATGATGTCGACAGGGGATAGGGTCAAAAACATTCAGTACTTC. It is translated as CASSKDMMSTGDRVKNIQYF.

The chain uses TRBV7-3 and TRBJ2-7; 7 bases are a match to TRBD1. The CDR3 is 13 residues long. Germline CDR1 reads SGHTA; CDR2 reads FQGTGA. J gave up 6 bases and V 4 bases, and 6 bases lay outside the gene matches. For the CDR3, the DNA is TGTGCCAGCAGCTCGACAGGGAAGGGCGAGCAGTACTTC. Amino acid sequence: CASSSTGKGEQYF.

The V gene is TRBV7-2, the J gene TRBJ2-1, with 8 bases identical to TRBD2. The CDR3 consists of 16 residues. Germline V CDR1 and CDR2: SGHTA, FQGNSA. V shed 2 bases, J shed 4 bases, and the junction held 7 bases outside the gene matches. CDR3 in amino acids: CASSLMGSGDYNEQFF. CDR3 nucleotide sequence: TGTGCCAGCAGCTTAATGGGTAGCGGGGATTACAATGAGCAGTTCTTC.

The chain links TRBV19 to TRBJ1-1, with unresolved D. The CDR3 contains 15 residues. The V gene's germline CDR1 is LNHDA and CDR2 SQIVND (reference sequence). Trimming removed 10 bases from V and 0 bases from J, with 18 bases in between. CDR3 amino acids: CATDSGRSMNTEAFF. Written as DNA, the CDR3 is TGTGCCACCGATAGCGGACGCTCCATGAACACTGAAGCTTTCTTT.

This chain links TRBV5-1 with TRBJ1-5, with 7 bases matching TRBD1. The V and J ends lost 4 bases and 2 bases, in that order; junction bases with no gene match: 6. This CDR3 spans 15 amino acids. Germline V lookup: CDR1 SGHRS, CDR2 YFSETQ. CDR3 bases: TGCGCCAGCAGCCCAATAACAGGGGGCAATCAGCCCCAGCATTTT. It encodes CASSPITGGNQPQHF.

The chain couples TRBV18 to TRBJ2-3, with 8 positions matching TRBD1. The germline V gene has CDR1 KGHSH and CDR2 LQKENI. The CDR3 sequence is 15 residues long. Trimming took 10 bases from V and 3 from J; bases not matched to a gene: 12. The CDR3 sequence: CANALGTGSTDTQYF. The CDR3 region has the DNA TGTGCCAACGCCCTTGGGACAGGTTCTACAGATACGCAGTATTTT.

This chain joins TRBV13 and TRBJ1-1; the D is unclear. V was shortened by 2 bases and J by 1 base, with 8 bases between the two germline ends. This CDR3 has 14 amino acids. In germline, CDR1 is PRHDT, CDR2 FYEKMQ (reference sequence). In DNA form, the CDR3 reads TGTGCCAGCAGCTTATACGGGAGGAACACTGAAGCTTTCTTT. Amino acids: CASSLYGRNTEAFF.

This chain links TRBV2 with TRBJ2-5; 8 bases line up with TRBD2. Germline values: CDR1 SNHLY, CDR2 FYNNEI. J gave up 5 bases and V 3 bases, and 8 bases lay outside the gene matches. This CDR3 has 15 residues. CDR3 DNA sequence: TGTGCCAGCAGTGACGCCGCGGGGGGAGGGGAGACCCAGTACTTC. Its protein product is CASSDAAGGGETQYF. The whole variable domain, filled in from reference TRBV2 and TRBJ2-5, reads EPEVTQTPSHQVTQMGQEVILRCVPISNHLYFYWYRQILGQKVEFLVSFYNNEISEKSEIFDDQFSVERPDGSNFTLKIRSTKLEDSAMYFCASSDAAGGGETQYFGPGTRLLVL.

The chain couples TRBV4-1 to TRBJ1-4, with D unresolved. The CDR3 sequence is 17 residues long. Trimming removed 0 bases from V and 1 base from J, with 12 bases in between. Germline V gene lookup returns CDR1 MGHRA and CDR2 YSYEKL. Here the CDR3 DNA reads TGCGCCAGCAGCCAAGAAGGTCGAGGAAGAACTAATGAAAAACTGTTTTTT. It specifies CASSQEGRGRTNEKLFF.

The genes are TRBV19 and TRBJ2-1; maybe TRBD2 (6 bases). This CDR3 comprises 13 residues. The germline V gene encodes CDR1 LNHDA and CDR2 SQIVND (reference sequence). The ends were cut back, 3 bases at V and 9 bases at J, with 12 bases in the middle. In nucleotides, the CDR3 is TGTGCCAGTAGTATGTTGGCGGGGAGTGAGCAGTTCTTC. Its translation: CASSMLAGSEQFF.

This clone has a single count. CDR3 in amino acids: CASSPRTSGPSSYEQYF. The DNA for the CDR3 is TGTGCCAGCTCACCAAGGACTAGCGGACCTAGCTCCTACGAGCAGTACTTC. The chain carries TRBV18 and TRBJ2-7; TRBD2 agrees at 10 bases. Germline values: CDR1 KGHSH, CDR2 LQKENI. The CDR3 has 17 amino acids. V shed 2 bases, J shed 0 bases, and the junction held 7 bases outside the gene matches.